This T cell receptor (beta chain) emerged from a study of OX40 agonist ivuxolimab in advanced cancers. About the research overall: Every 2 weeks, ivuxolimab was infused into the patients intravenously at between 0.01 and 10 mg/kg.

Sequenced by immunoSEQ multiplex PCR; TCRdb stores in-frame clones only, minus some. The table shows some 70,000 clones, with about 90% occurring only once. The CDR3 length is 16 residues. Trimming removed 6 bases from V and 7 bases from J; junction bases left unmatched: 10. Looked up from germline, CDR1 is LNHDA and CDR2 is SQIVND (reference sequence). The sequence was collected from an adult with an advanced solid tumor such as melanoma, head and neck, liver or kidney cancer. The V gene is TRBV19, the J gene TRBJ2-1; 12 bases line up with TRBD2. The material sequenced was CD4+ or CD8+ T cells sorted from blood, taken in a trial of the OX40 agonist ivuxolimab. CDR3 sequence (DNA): TGTGCCAGTAGAACCCGGACTAGCGGGAATCTGAATGAGCAGTTCTTC. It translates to CASRTRTSGNLNEQFF.